What follows are 26 T cell receptor beta chains derived from one specimen sequenced in a study of cytomegalovirus exposure and HLA in healthy donors. The PCR ran on 60 Vbeta and 13 Jbeta primers. This table comes from immunoSEQ multiplex PCR, and its TCRdb copy is limited to in-frame clones, with some not included. This table has tens of thousands of clones, approximately 81% appearing once. Sequencing was carried out using PBMCs. Receptors originate from a girl aged 2 to 9 in good health and CMV-seropositive.

A few counts support this clone. The junction shows a germline mismatch at one end, possibly a read error. In nucleotides, the CDR3 is TGTGCCAGCAGCTTAAACAGGGCTTTTTACTTCTTC. Its translation is CASSLNRAFYFF. The chain recombines TRBV28 with TRBJ2-7; D possibly corresponds to TRBD1 (6 bases). CDR1 MDHEN and CDR2 SYDVKM come from the germline V gene. The CDR3 is made up of 12 amino acids.

The chain recombines TRBV6-1 with TRBJ1-5; 7 nucleotides match TRBD1. CDR1 and CDR2 (germline): MNHNS, SASEGT. Losses at the gene ends were 6 bases for V and 3 bases for J; bases not matched to a gene: 5. CDR3 length: 14 amino acids. CDR3 protein: CASRTTGFNQPQHF. CDR3 sequence (DNA): TGTGCCAGCAGAACGACAGGGTTCAATCAGCCCCAGCATTTT.

A few counts support this clone. The V and J genes are TRBV5-1 and TRBJ1-3; TRBD1 agrees at 7 bases. Germline values: CDR1 SGHRS, CDR2 YFSETQ. V trimming: 6 bases; J trimming: 2 bases; junction bases outside the gene matches: 8. The CDR3 has 15 amino acids. CDR3 coding DNA: TGCGCCAGCAACGACGGCGGGACAGCTGGAAACACCATATATTTT. Encoded protein: CASNDGGTAGNTIYF. The variable domain in full, completed from reference TRBV5-1 and TRBJ1-3, reads KAGVTQTPRYLIKTRGQQVTLSCSPISGHRSVSWYQQTPGQGLQFLFEYFSETQRNKGNFPGRFSGRQFSNSRSEMNVSTLELGDSALYLCASNDGGTAGNTIYFGEGSWLTVV.

This chain joins TRBV10-3 and TRBJ2-5; 15 bases agree with TRBD2. With 4 bases clipped from V and 2 bases from J, the junction kept 2 bases outside the gene matches. The CDR3 length is 16 residues. Germline CDR1 ENHRY, CDR2 SYGVKD. The CDR3 region is CAISVGLAGGQETQYF. The CDR3 nucleotides read TGTGCCATCAGTGTGGGACTAGCGGGAGGTCAAGAGACCCAGTACTTC.

The chain couples TRBV5-1 to TRBJ2-5; TRBD1 matches 9 bases. Germline V gene lookup returns CDR1 SGHRS and CDR2 YFSETQ. The junction had 2 bases not matched to a gene; V was cut back by 4 bases and J by 1 base. This CDR3 contains 14 residues. CDR3: CASSMGQGQETQYF. DNA of the CDR3: TGCGCCAGCAGCATGGGACAGGGCCAAGAGACCCAGTACTTC.

The genes are TRBV28 and TRBJ2-1; D gene uncertain. The V gene's germline CDR1 is MDHEN and CDR2 SYDVKM. CDR3 length equals 12 residues. V was pared by 8 bases and J by 1 base, with 6 bases between. CDR3 residues: CASRVSYNEQFF. In DNA, the CDR3 is TGTGCCAGCCGGGTATCCTACAATGAGCAGTTCTTC.

The chain combines TRBV6-5 with TRBJ2-2; tentatively, D is TRBD1 (6 bases). Germline CDR1 MNHEY, CDR2 SVGAGI. CDR3 length: 15 amino acids. V gave up 0 bases and J gave up 4 bases, with 9 bases separating them. CDR3 nucleotide sequence: TGTGCCAGCAGTTACTCGGCAGGGGCCACCGGGGAGCTGTTTTTT. Protein: CASSYSAGATGELFF.

The genes are TRBV15 and TRBJ2-5, with 7 bases fitting TRBD1. The V and J ends lost 2 bases and 0 bases, in that order; junction bases with no gene match: 3. This CDR3 contains 15 residues. Germline V CDR1 and CDR2: LNHNV, YYDKDF (reference sequence). CDR3 sequence: CATSRSGTDQETQYF. The CDR3 DNA reads TGTGCCACCAGCAGATCTGGGACAGACCAAGAGACCCAGTACTTC.

The sample holds a few counts of this clone. This sequence joins TRBV19 and TRBJ2-5; 9 nucleotides align to TRBD2. This CDR3 comprises 15 residues. With V trimmed by 1 base and J by 5 bases, 5 bases remained unmatched. Germline V lookup: CDR1 LNHDA, CDR2 SQIVND (reference sequence). The CDR3 loop is CASSIALAGRETQYF. In DNA form, the CDR3 reads TGTGCCAGTAGTATAGCCCTAGCGGGAAGGGAGACCCAGTACTTC.

This clone has a single count. The chain links TRBV28 to TRBJ2-7, with D unclear. In germline, CDR1 is MDHEN, CDR2 SYDVKM. Trimming shortened V by 9 bases and J by 1 base, and 13 bases separated the two germline ends. CDR3 length equals 13 residues. The DNA of the CDR3 is TGTGCCAGTACGGTTGACTTTTCCTACGAGCAGTACTTC. As protein: CASTVDFSYEQYF.

V and J are TRBV25-1 and TRBJ2-5; 8 nucleotides match TRBD1. The trim removed 3 bases at V and 4 bases at J, leaving 13 bases unmatched. There are 17 residues in the CDR3. Germline CDR1 is MGHDK and CDR2 is SYGVNS. For the CDR3, the DNA is TGTGCCAGCAGTGATAATGTAGTGTTCACAGGGGGAGAGACCCAGTACTTC. This encodes CASSDNVVFTGGETQYF.

The CDR3 here is CASRGLAGGVGEQYF. In nucleotides, the CDR3 is TGTGCCAGCAGGGGGCTAGCGGGAGGAGTCGGCGAGCAGTACTTC. The chain links TRBV27 to TRBJ2-7, with TRBD2 identical over 11 bases. This CDR3 is built from 15 residues. V gave up 6 bases and J gave up 6 bases; unmatched junction bases: 10. Germline V lookup: CDR1 MNHEY, CDR2 SMNVEV (reference sequence).

The chain couples TRBV4-2 to TRBJ1-5, with unresolved D. V was cut by 0 bases and J by 4 bases, with 10 bases left in between. The germline CDR1 and CDR2 sequences are LGHNA and YNFKEQ. The length of the CDR3 is 15 residues. The CDR3 region has the DNA TGTGCCAGCAGCCAAGATTCACAGTGGAATCAGCCCCAGCATTTT. Translated, it gives CASSQDSQWNQPQHF.

The chain links TRBV20-1 to TRBJ2-1; possible D gene TRBD2, 5 bases. The V and J ends lost 7 bases and 13 bases respectively, with 17 bases between them. The CDR3 sequence is 11 residues long. The germline V gene has CDR1 DFQATT and CDR2 SNEGSKA (reference sequence). The CDR3 loop reads CSGKGGLSQFF. CDR3 coding DNA: TGCAGTGGGAAGGGCGGGCTCTCCCAGTTCTTC.

Regarding this clone: This sample also contains other DNA sequences that code for the same CDR3. This chain links TRBV5-1 with TRBJ1-2; D is undetermined. In germline, CDR1 is SGHRS, CDR2 YFSETQ. V lost 0 bases to trimming and J lost 2 bases, with 5 bases between them. The CDR3 totals 13 residues. The CDR3, as DNA: TGCGCCAGCAGCTTGGACAGCAACTATGGCTACACCTTC. It encodes CASSLDSNYGYTF.

The chain couples TRBV5-1 to TRBJ2-7; the D is unclear. V was trimmed by 4 bases and J by 6 bases, leaving 14 bases between them. Germline V gives CDR1 SGHRS, CDR2 YFSETQ. This CDR3 comprises 13 residues. The CDR3 region is CASSHPMLGEQYF. CDR3 nucleotides: TGCGCCAGCAGCCACCCCATGCTAGGCGAGCAGTACTTC.

This clone was detected only a few times. The chain joins TRBV6-5 to TRBJ1-2; TRBD1 matches at 7 bases. The CDR3 totals 12 residues. Losses at the gene ends were 6 bases for V and 4 bases for J; bases not matched to a gene: 2. Germline V CDR1 and CDR2: MNHEY, SVGAGI. The CDR3 region has the DNA TGTGCCAGCAGCCGACAGGGCTATGGCTACACCTTC. As protein: CASSRQGYGYTF.

The chain combines TRBV2 with TRBJ1-5; 10 positions match TRBD1. Per germline, CDR1 SNHLY and CDR2 FYNNEI. The V and J ends lost 6 bases and 4 bases, in that order; junction bases with no gene match: 3. CDR3 length: 14 amino acids. The DNA for the CDR3 is TGTGCCAGCAGGGACAGGGGGTTTAATCAGCCCCAGCATTTT. Translating it yields CASRDRGFNQPQHF.

The count of this clone is one. This chain links TRBV6-1 with TRBJ2-7; D remains ambiguous. Germline assignment: CDR1 MNHNS and CDR2 SASEGT. The CDR3 spans 11 residues. V lost 4 bases and J 4 bases, leaving 5 bases between the germline ends. CDR3: CASSVLYEQYF. Written as DNA, the CDR3 is TGTGCCAGCAGTGTTCTGTACGAGCAGTACTTC.

This chain links TRBV6-5 with TRBJ1-2; TRBD1 is a possible D gene (5 bases). Germline lookup yields CDR1 MNHEY and CDR2 SVGAGI. V lost 2 bases and J 2 bases, leaving 6 bases between the germline ends. CDR3 length equals 13 residues. CDR3 protein: CASSYRQNYGYTF. DNA for the CDR3: TGTGCCAGCAGTTACAGACAGAACTATGGCTACACCTTC.

In its sample, this clone ranks as medium-sized (0.01 to 0.1%). V usage is TRBV5-6 and J usage is TRBJ1-5; the D gene is possibly TRBD1 (6 bases). The CDR3 has 16 residues. Germline values: CDR1 SGHDT, CDR2 YYEEEE. The ends were cut back, 2 bases at V and 7 bases at J, with 19 bases in the middle. The CDR3 loop is CASSLGDTGTGQPQHF. CDR3 coding DNA: TGTGCCAGCAGCTTAGGGGATACAGGGACCGGACAGCCCCAGCATTTT.

This clone was seen a single time. In nucleotides, the CDR3 is TGTGCCAGCAGTGAATCGGCGGTGGGCGGGGGGAGCGAGACCCAGTACTTC. This translates into CASSESAVGGGSETQYF. V usage is TRBV6-1 and J usage is TRBJ2-5; TRBD2 aligns across 8 bases. CDR3 size: 17 residues. With 2 bases clipped from V and 5 bases from J, the junction kept 13 bases outside the gene matches. CDR1 is MNHNS, CDR2 SASEGT, per germline.

The chain recombines TRBV28 with TRBJ2-1, with 11 bases matching TRBD2. Trimming removed 5 bases from V and 8 bases from J; junction bases left unmatched: 14. Germline assignment: CDR1 MDHEN and CDR2 SYDVKM. This CDR3 has 17 amino acids. CDR3 loop: CASSRQTLAGAADEQFF. The CDR3 DNA is TGTGCCAGCAGTCGCCAAACACTAGCGGGAGCGGCGGATGAGCAGTTCTTC.

The chain links TRBV6-1 to TRBJ2-5; no clear D gene. The J call may be in error: the DNA end matches TRBJ2-7 better. This CDR3 comprises 15 residues. Germline CDR1 and CDR2: MNHNS and SASEGT. CDR3 bases: TGTGCCAGCAGTGACGTCCCCCGCGGTACCTACGAGCAGTACTTC. As protein: CASSDVPRGTYEQYF.

This chain connects TRBV7-9 to TRBJ1-1, with 9 bases that match TRBD1. Germline V gene data show CDR1 as SEHNR and CDR2 as FQNEAQ (reference sequence). The CDR3 length is 12 residues. After removal of 5 bases from V and 12 bases from J, the junction contained 7 bases not matched to a gene. CDR3 amino acids: CASSQGQGSTFF. The CDR3 DNA reads as TGTGCCAGCAGCCAAGGACAGGGGAGTACTTTCTTT.

This chain joins TRBV14 and TRBJ2-7; 8 nucleotides match TRBD2. CDR1 is SGHDN and CDR2 is FVKESK in the germline V gene. V shed 4 bases and J 0 bases; nucleotides not matched to a gene: 5. CDR3 length equals 15 residues. The CDR3 sequence: CASSRGAGGSYEQYF. The CDR3 coding sequence is TGTGCCAGCAGCCGCGGGGCGGGAGGCTCCTACGAGCAGTACTTC. The whole variable domain, filled in from reference TRBV14 and TRBJ2-7, reads EAGVTQFPSHSVIEKGQTVTLRCDPISGHDNLYWYRRVMGKEIKFLLHFVKESKQDESGMPNNRFLAERTGGTYSTLKVQPAELEDSGVYFCASSRGAGGSYEQYFGPGTRLTVT.